Presented here are 21 T cell receptor beta chains from one specimen sequenced in a study of T cell changes during pregnancy in multiple sclerosis. The data were produced by immunoSEQ multiplex PCR, yet TCRdb's version contains in-frame clones alone and is incomplete. The table includes tens of thousands of clones, more than 85% detected once. Material: CD4+ T cells from peripheral blood mononuclear cells, obtained in the second trimester of pregnancy. The receptors here all came from a female donor in good health, enrolled as a control in a pregnancy study.

Written as DNA, the CDR3 is TGTGCCAGCAGTGAAGCTTTACAGGGTAGGAGCAATCAGCCCCAGCATTTT. Translating gives CASSEALQGRSNQPQHF. This chain links TRBV6-1 with TRBJ1-5; D possibly corresponds to TRBD1 (6 bases). The V end was cut by 0 bases, the J end by 1 base, with 13 bases between. The CDR3 spans 17 residues. In germline, CDR1 is MNHNS, CDR2 SASEGT.

The rearrangement joins TRBV29-1 to TRBJ2-7, with 10 bases lining up with TRBD2. Germline V gene lookup returns CDR1 SQVTM and CDR2 ANQGSEA. J gave up 6 bases and V 6 bases, and 17 bases lay outside the gene matches. The CDR3 has 16 amino acids. The CDR3 region is CSVSETSGILRREQYF. CDR3 coding DNA: TGCAGCGTCTCAGAAACTAGCGGGATATTACGACGCGAGCAGTACTTC.

This chain links TRBV10-3 with TRBJ2-6; 9 bases align to TRBD1. J lost 0 bases, V lost 3 bases, and 9 bases had no gene match. This CDR3 contains 19 residues. Germline V gene lookup returns CDR1 ENHRY and CDR2 SYGVKD. The CDR3 DNA reads as TGTGCCATCAGTGACTACACCGGGACAGGGAGCTCTGGGGCCAACGTCCTGACTTTC. Amino acids: CAISDYTGTGSSGANVLTF.

This clone was seen only once. V is TRBV18 and J is TRBJ2-3; TRBD2 matches at 10 bases. V was pared by 4 bases and J by 3 bases, with 13 bases of the junction left unmatched. The CDR3 totals 18 residues. Per the germline V gene, CDR1 is KGHSH and CDR2 is LQKENI. For the CDR3, the DNA is TGTGCCAGCTCACTCGGACCGGGACTAGCGTCGCAAACAGATACGCAGTATTTT. It translates to CASSLGPGLASQTDTQYF.

The genes are TRBV13 and TRBJ2-7, with 9 bases matching TRBD1. CDR1 is PRHDT and CDR2 is FYEKMQ in the germline V gene (reference sequence). Unmatched junction bases numbered 17, after V lost 0 bases and J lost 2 bases. The CDR3 contains 20 residues. As DNA, the CDR3 is TGTGCCAGCAGCTTAGGGGGCTTGACAGGGGGGAAAAAAGGACCCTACGAGCAGTACTTC. The encoded protein is CASSLGGLTGGKKGPYEQYF.

This sequence joins TRBV30 and TRBJ2-7; 11 bases line up with TRBD1. V dropped 4 bases and J dropped 1; count of bases not matched to a gene: 6. CDR1 GTSNPN and CDR2 SVGIG come from the germline V gene (reference sequence). The CDR3 has 15 residues. The CDR3 reads CAWTSRDRGSYEQYF. Here the CDR3 DNA reads TGTGCCTGGACTTCACGGGACAGGGGGTCCTACGAGCAGTACTTC.

V usage is TRBV10-1 and J usage is TRBJ1-2, with D perhaps matching TRBD1 (5 bases). Between the trimmed V and J ends, which lost 2 bases and 5 bases, there was a span of 12 bases. The CDR3 consists of 14 residues. In germline, CDR1 is WNHNN, CDR2 SYGVQD (reference sequence). CDR3: CASSEAWGPYGYTF. CDR3 bases: TGCGCCAGCAGTGAGGCATGGGGCCCATATGGCTACACCTTC.

The gene calls are TRBV7-8 and TRBJ1-5; the D gene is possibly TRBD1 (5 bases). This CDR3 region has 15 residues. Trimming stripped 6 bases from V and 2 bases from J, with 14 bases between. Per germline, CDR1 SGHVS and CDR2 FQNEAQ. The CDR3 reads CASSLGGGGNQPQHF. The CDR3 coding sequence is TGTGCCAGCAGTCTTGGTGGGGGGGGCAATCAGCCCCAGCATTTT.

This clone appeared a single time. The rearrangement links TRBV11-2 to TRBJ1-2, with 7 bases aligning to TRBD1. The length of the CDR3 is 16 residues. CDR1 and CDR2 from the germline V gene are SGHAT and FQNNGV. Losses at the gene ends were 2 bases for V and 7 bases for J; bases not matched to a gene: 13. The CDR3, as DNA: TGTGCCAGCAGCTTATCCCCCCAGCTTCAGGGGGGTGGCTACACCTTC. Translation: CASSLSPQLQGGGYTF.

This chain links TRBV15 with TRBJ2-5; TRBD1 matches 7 bases. From germline, CDR1 is LNHNV and CDR2 YYDKDF (reference sequence). Trimming removed 1 base from V and 5 bases from J; junction bases left unmatched: 7. The CDR3 spans 15 residues. Here the CDR3 DNA reads TGTGCCACCAGCAGAGGACAGCAGGGGGTGGAGACCCAGTACTTC. It translates to CATSRGQQGVETQYF.

V and J are TRBV5-6 and TRBJ1-2; 7 bases align to TRBD1. In germline, CDR1 is SGHDT, CDR2 YYEEEE. The CDR3 consists of 15 residues. J gave up 6 bases and V 0 bases, and 8 bases lay outside the gene matches. The DNA for the CDR3 is TGTGCCAGCAGCTTGGACTGGGGCAGGGGGGATGGCTACACCTTC. This translates into CASSLDWGRGDGYTF.

The J gene is TRBJ2-5, the V gene TRBV7-2, with TRBD1 matching over 12 bases. The CDR3 loop spans 15 amino acids. CDR1 is SGHTA, CDR2 FQGNSA, per germline. The V segment lost 4 bases and the J segment 4 bases; nucleotides outside the gene matches: 4. The CDR3 region has the DNA TGTGCCAGCAGCTGGGACAGGGGGCCTGGAGAGACCCAGTACTTC. Translating it yields CASSWDRGPGETQYF. The full variable domain, completed using reference TRBV7-2 and TRBJ2-5, is GAGVSQSPSNKVTEKGKDVELRCDPISGHTALYWYRQSLGQGLEFLIYFQGNSAPDKSGLPSDRFSAERTGGSVSTLTIQRTQQEDSAVYLCASSWDRGPGETQYFGPGTRLLVL.

In this sample, this clone turned up a few times. The chain joins TRBV18 to TRBJ1-1; a weak D match, TRBD1 (6 bases). The CDR3 length is 14 residues. The germline V and J ends were trimmed by 5 bases and 5 bases, with 15 bases remaining between them. Germline V lookup: CDR1 KGHSH, CDR2 LQKENI. Written as DNA, the CDR3 is TGTGCCAGCTCAATTCTGGGGGCAGGAACTGAAGCTTTCTTT. Amino acid sequence: CASSILGAGTEAFF.

This clone was recorded once. V and J are TRBV9 and TRBJ2-3; 9 bases match TRBD2. The CDR3 is 15 residues long. In germline, CDR1 is SGDLS, CDR2 YYNGEE. The V and J ends lost 4 bases and 6 bases, in that order; junction bases with no gene match: 9. The DNA for the CDR3 is TGTGCCAGCAGCCCCGGGAGGAGCGGGAGGGATACGCAGTATTTT. It codes for CASSPGRSGRDTQYF.

V usage is TRBV27 and J usage is TRBJ1-5; perhaps TRBD1 as D (6 bases). Trimming stripped 6 bases from V and 1 base from J, with 19 bases between. This CDR3 contains 17 residues. Looked up from germline, CDR1 is MNHEY and CDR2 is SMNVEV (reference sequence). CDR3 DNA sequence: TGTGCCAGCAGCCCTGTGAGGGTAAGGGGGAGCAATCAGCCCCAGCATTTT. Translation: CASSPVRVRGSNQPQHF.

V is TRBV5-1 and J is TRBJ2-3; no firm D call. CDR3 length equals 15 residues. Trimming removed 4 bases at V and 2 bases at J, with 14 bases between. Per the germline V gene, CDR1 is SGHRS and CDR2 is YFSETQ. This chain's CDR3 is CASSPYAGFTDTQYF. The CDR3 bases are TGCGCCAGCAGCCCATACGCAGGCTTCACAGATACGCAGTATTTT.

The chain links TRBV7-2 to TRBJ2-1; 8 bases agree with TRBD2. The ends lost 4 bases at V and 0 bases at J; junction bases unmatched: 8. Germline V gene sequence: CDR1 SGHTA, CDR2 FQGNSA. The CDR3 length is 17 residues. The CDR3 coding sequence is TGTGCCAGCAGCTCAGCCCCGGGGGGGTCCTCCTACAATGAGCAGTTCTTC. This gives the protein CASSSAPGGSSYNEQFF.

DNA for the CDR3: TGTGCCATCAGTGCCGGGGCTAGCGGGGGTCGCTTGTTCTCCTACGAGCAGTACTTC. Its translation is CAISAGASGGRLFSYEQYF. The rearrangement links TRBV10-3 to TRBJ2-7, with TRBD2 matching 10 bases. Germline CDR1 and CDR2: ENHRY and SYGVKD. V lost 4 bases, J lost 0 bases, and 15 bases stayed unmatched. This CDR3 is built from 19 residues.

This rearrangement joins TRBV6-1 to TRBJ1-5; D unresolved. CDR3 length: 15 amino acids. Trimming stripped 8 bases from V and 11 bases from J, with 25 bases between. In germline, CDR1 is MNHNS, CDR2 SASEGT. In DNA form, the CDR3 reads TGTGCCAGCGCGCCTGACACGTCCCCATCTTTGTCCCAGCATTTT. It translates to CASAPDTSPSLSQHF.

The V gene is TRBV5-4, the J gene TRBJ1-6, with 7 nucleotides matching TRBD1. CDR3 size: 18 residues. J gave up 13 bases and V 0 bases, and 19 bases lay outside the gene matches. CDR1 and CDR2 from the germline V gene are SGHNT and YYREEE (reference sequence). This chain's CDR3 is CASSLGGDSHRSKPPLHF. CDR3 coding DNA: TGTGCCAGCAGCTTGGGGGGGGACAGCCATAGATCGAAGCCGCCCCTCCACTTT.

The rearrangement uses TRBV5-4 and TRBJ2-7, with 8 bases lining up with TRBD2. From germline, CDR1 is SGHNT and CDR2 YYREEE (reference sequence). The CDR3 runs to 13 residues. V lost 1 base and J lost 3; bases outside the gene matches: 0. The CDR3 coding sequence is TGTGCCAGCAGCTTGCGGGAGGGCTACGAGCAGTACTTC. Translating it yields CASSLREGYEQYF.